These 17 T cell receptor beta chains were sequenced from one sample in a study of blood T cells in healthy people across ages. A second PCR, run for roughly 6 to 11 cycles, used a sample-barcoded 5' primer plus a J-beta primer mix. TCRdb used MiXCR to reprocess the 5' RACE reads, holding one entry per CDR3 protein. The table lists some 760,000 distinct CDR3 sequences, roughly 25% of them singletons, with roughly 9% in the top ten. These data were also reused for a study on T cells of mothers and their children.

Sequenced input: blood. The receptors derive from a boy aged 5-17 years in good health.

V usage is TRBV6-1 and J usage is TRBJ2-1; 8 bases agree with TRBD1. V was pared by 6 bases and J by 2 bases, with 9 bases of the junction left unmatched. The CDR3 sequence is 16 residues long. Germline-derived CDR1 and CDR2 are MNHNS and SASEGT. This CDR3 is CASSPGTGVTYNEQFF. For the CDR3, the DNA is TGTGCCAGCAGCCCCGGGACAGGAGTTACCTACAATGAGCAGTTCTTC.

The chain recombines TRBV4-3 with TRBJ1-2; maybe TRBD1 (6 bases). The V end was cut by 1 base, the J end by 4 bases, with 10 bases between. CDR3 length equals 14 residues. Germline V gene sequence: CDR1 LGHNA, CDR2 YSLEER. CDR3 sequence (DNA): TGCGCCAGCAGCCAAGCGCAGGGGAGCTATGGCTACACCTTC. It encodes CASSQAQGSYGYTF.

On this clonotype: At one of its ends the junction is not consistent with the germline gene, which may arise from a read error. This rearrangement joins TRBV19 to TRBJ2-5; D call uncertain. The end of the DNA aligns better with TRBJ2-7, so the J call may be wrong. From germline, CDR1 is LNHDA and CDR2 SQIVND (reference sequence). This CDR3 region has 14 residues. CDR3 in DNA: TGTGCTAGTAGTATCCTTCTGACTGAATACGAGCAGTACTTC. As protein: CASSILLTEYEQYF.

The chain uses TRBV12-3 or TRBV12-4 and TRBJ2-1, with 10 bases identical to TRBD2. The CDR3 is 13 amino acids. J was trimmed by 5 bases and V by 6 bases; bases with no gene match: 1. In DNA form, the CDR3 reads TGTGCCAGCAGGGGACTAGCGAACAATGAGCAGTTCTTC. Residues: CASRGLANNEQFF.

This clonotype was counted a few times. The chain recombines TRBV28 with TRBJ2-5; D may be TRBD1 or TRBD2 (5 bases each). Trimming removed 6 bases from V and 3 bases from J, with 38 bases in between. The CDR3 length is 22 residues. CDR1 and CDR2 from the germline V gene are MDHEN and SYDVKM. The CDR3 loop is CASSNWGLYWDPFYQQEETQYF. The DNA for the CDR3 is TGTGCCAGCAGCAATTGGGGCCTATATTGGGACCCGTTTTATCAGCAAGAAGAGACCCAGTACTTC. Using reference TRBV28 and TRBJ2-5 for the parts outside the CDR3, the full variable domain is DVKVTQSSRYLVKRTGEKVFLECVQDMDHENMFWYRQDPGLGLRLIYFSYDVKMKEKGDIPEGYSVSREKKERFSLILESASTNQTSMYLCASSNWGLYWDPFYQQEETQYFGPGTRLLVL.

In this sample, this clonotype turned up a few times. The genes are TRBV21-1 and TRBJ2-2; TRBD1 is the table's D call and was not checked against the DNA. TRBV21-1 is given as a pseudogene. The CDR3 runs to 19 residues. The CDR3, as DNA: TGTGCCAGCAGCAAAGGGGGAAAAACAGGACTTGAAAACACCGGGGAGCTGTTTTTT. It yields the protein CASSKGGKTGLENTGELFF.

This clonotype was recorded a few times. This chain links TRBV11-2 with TRBJ2-3, with 7 bases fitting TRBD2. Trimming at V came to 5 bases and at J to 6 bases, leaving 14 bases not matched to a gene. The length of the CDR3 is 16 residues. CDR1 SGHAT and CDR2 FQNNGV come from the germline V gene. The chain's CDR3 is CASSPNSGFPGDTQYF. The CDR3 DNA is TGTGCCAGCAGCCCAAATAGCGGGTTCCCCGGGGATACGCAGTATTTT.

The chain couples TRBV11-2 to TRBJ2-7; 7 positions match TRBD1. Germline CDR1 SGHAT, CDR2 FQNNGV. The CDR3 consists of 15 residues. J was trimmed by 0 bases and V by 3 bases; bases with no gene match: 5. The CDR3 reads CASSLGQQSSYEQYF. The CDR3 DNA follows: TGTGCCAGCAGCTTGGGACAGCAAAGCTCCTACGAGCAGTACTTC.

This clonotype has more than one count but fewer than ten. This chain joins TRBV29-1 and TRBJ2-7, with 13 nucleotides matching TRBD2. The J segment lost 6 bases and the V segment lost 3 bases, leaving 5 bases of the junction unmatched. The CDR3 runs to 14 residues. Germline assignment: CDR1 SQVTM and CDR2 ANQGSEA. CDR3 nucleotides: TGCAGCGTTGACGGGACTAGCGGGACTAGCGAGCAGTACTTC. Its translation is CSVDGTSGTSEQYF.

The chain has TRBV7-6 and TRBJ1-1; unclear D gene. Trimming left V 2 bases short and J 3 bases short, with 13 bases between. CDR3 length: 15 residues. Per germline, CDR1 SGHVS and CDR2 FNYEAQ. CDR3 loop: CASSLHGSVHTEAFF. In nucleotides, the CDR3 is TGTGCCAGCAGCTTACATGGGTCAGTCCACACTGAAGCTTTCTTT. Full variable domain (missing parts from reference TRBV7-6 and TRBJ1-1): GAGVSQSPRYKVTKRGQDVALRCDPISGHVSLYWYRQALGQGPEFLTYFNYEAQQDKSGLPNDRFSAERPEGSISTLTIQRTEQRDSAMYRCASSLHGSVHTEAFFGQGTRLTVV.

The chain joins TRBV27 to TRBJ2-1; D is possibly TRBD2 (6 bases). The CDR3 runs to 15 residues. V lost 5 bases, J lost 6 bases, and 17 bases lay in between. Germline CDR1 and CDR2: MNHEY and SMNVEV (reference sequence). CDR3 sequence reads: CASSNLATGVNEQFF. CDR3 nucleotides: TGTGCCAGCAGTAACCTAGCTACGGGGGTCAATGAGCAGTTCTTC.

The V and J genes are TRBV29-1 and TRBJ2-1; 7 bases align to TRBD1. In germline, CDR1 is SQVTM, CDR2 ANQGSEA. V was pared by 7 bases and J by 8 bases, with 11 bases of the junction left unmatched. CDR3 length: 13 amino acids. CDR3 nucleotides: TGCAGCGGCCTACGACAGGGCCACGATGAGCAGTTCTTC. Residues: CSGLRQGHDEQFF.

This clonotype was found a few times. The chain has TRBV7-9 and TRBJ1-4; D is possibly TRBD1 (6 bases). The length of the CDR3 is 13 residues. Trimming cost V 5 bases and J 8 bases, with 12 bases left between them. The germline V gene encodes CDR1 SEHNR and CDR2 FQNEAQ (reference sequence). The CDR3 loop is CASSTTQGEKLFF. The CDR3 DNA sequence: TGTGCCAGCAGCACAACGCAGGGGGAAAAACTGTTTTTT.

This clonotype was counted only a few times. This rearrangement joins TRBV2 to TRBJ2-7; perhaps TRBD2 as D (5 bases). CDR3 length: 15 amino acids. Germline lookup yields CDR1 SNHLY and CDR2 FYNNEI. Trimming cost V 3 bases and J 7 bases, with 19 bases left between them. In DNA form, the CDR3 reads TGTGCCAGCAGTGACGGCCTACCCCGACGGGGAGAGCAGTACTTC. Translation gives CASSDGLPRRGEQYF.

A remark on this clonotype: One end of the junction varies from germline; a read error may be responsible. V is TRBV5-1 and J is TRBJ2-6, with 9 bases identical to TRBD1. Germline V gene data show CDR1 as SGHRS and CDR2 as YFSETQ. CDR3 length equals 19 residues. CDR3 residues: CASSSRQGVPSSGASVLTF. CDR3 sequence (DNA): TGCGCCAGCAGCAGTAGACAGGGGGTCCCCAGCTCTGGGGCCAGCGTCCTGACTTTC. The whole variable domain, filled in from reference TRBV5-1 and TRBJ2-6, reads KAGVTQTPRYLIKTRGQQVTLSCSPISGHRSVSWYQQTPGQGLQFLFEYFSETQRNKGNFPGRFSGRQFSNSRSEMNVSTLELGDSALYLCASSSRQGVPSSGASVLTFGAGSRLTVL.

In its sample, this clonotype was seen a few times. The chain joins TRBV20-1 to TRBJ2-5; TRBD2 is a possible D gene (5 bases). Judging by the DNA end, TRBJ2-1 fits better; the J call may be wrong. CDR1 DFQATT and CDR2 SNEGSKA come from the germline V gene (reference sequence). This CDR3 comprises 12 residues. The CDR3 protein is CSAGGMDYEQFF. The CDR3 nucleotides are TGCAGTGCGGGTGGGATGGACTATGAGCAGTTCTTC.

This clonotype was picked up a small number of times. Its ends do not fully match the called genes, so a read error is possible. This chain uses TRBV15 with TRBJ2-7; 8 bases agree with TRBD1. Germline V gene lookup returns CDR1 LNHNV and CDR2 YYDKDF (reference sequence). The CDR3 is made up of 15 amino acids. CDR3 in DNA: TGTGCCGCCAGCAGAGAAACAGGGGGAGCCTACGAGCAGTACTTC. Residues: CAASRETGGAYEQYF.